One and the same sample provided the 28 T cell receptor beta chains below, sequenced in a study of cytomegalovirus exposure and HLA in healthy donors. The PCR was carried out with 60 Vbeta primers and 13 Jbeta primers. Sequencing used immunoSEQ multiplex PCR; TCRdb keeps in-frame clones, though not all of them. The data show some 150,000 clones, around four fifths seen once. Input material: PBMCs. The receptors originated from a woman between 45 and 60 years old in good health and CMV-seronegative.

This clone was seen a handful of times. This sequence joins TRBV5-1 and TRBJ2-1, with D possibly TRBD1 on 5 matching bases. This CDR3 contains 14 residues. V lost 2 bases, J lost 4 bases, and 10 bases lay in between. Germline V gives CDR1 SGHRS, CDR2 YFSETQ. The CDR3, as DNA: TGCGCCAGCAGCTTTCAGACAGAATACAATGAGCAGTTCTTC. Amino acid sequence: CASSFQTEYNEQFF.

The rearrangement joins TRBV6-4 to TRBJ2-2; 7 bases line up with TRBD1. Germline CDR1 is MRHNA and CDR2 is SNTAGT. V shed 6 bases, J shed 0 bases, and the junction held 4 bases outside the gene matches. The length of the CDR3 is 15 residues. The CDR3 loop is CASSGDRANTGELFF. The CDR3 nucleotides read TGTGCCAGCAGCGGGGACAGAGCGAACACCGGGGAGCTGTTTTTT.

This sequence joins TRBV5-1 and TRBJ2-3; TRBD1 agrees at 9 bases. CDR1 and CDR2 from the germline V gene are SGHRS and YFSETQ. With V trimmed by 4 bases and J by 1 base, 4 bases remained unmatched. The CDR3 has 15 amino acids. The CDR3 reads CASSGRTGGTDTQYF. CDR3 sequence (DNA): TGCGCCAGCAGCGGGAGGACAGGGGGCACAGATACGCAGTATTTT.

There are a few counts of this clone. DNA of the CDR3: TGTGCCAGCAGCTTAATACCGGAGGAAAACACCATATATTTT. Translation: CASSLIPEENTIYF. This chain joins TRBV7-8 and TRBJ1-3; D remains ambiguous. Germline CDR1 and CDR2: SGHVS and FQNEAQ. V was pared by 2 bases and J by 6 bases, with 11 bases between. CDR3 length equals 14 residues.

DNA of the CDR3: TGTGCCAGCAGCTCCACTAGCGGGACAGATACGCAGTATTTT. This codes for CASSSTSGTDTQYF. The chain carries TRBV7-3 and TRBJ2-3; 9 positions agree with TRBD2. The germline V gene has CDR1 SGHTA and CDR2 FQGTGA. J lost 3 bases, V lost 4 bases, and 2 bases had no gene match. This CDR3 is 14 amino acids long.

This chain connects TRBV2 to TRBJ2-7; perhaps TRBD1 as D (6 bases). Germline values: CDR1 SNHLY, CDR2 FYNNEI. The V end was cut by 6 bases, the J end by 3 bases, with 15 bases between. This CDR3 spans 14 amino acids. CDR3 sequence: CASRARGFDYEQYF. In DNA, the CDR3 is TGTGCCAGCAGGGCCAGGGGTTTCGACTACGAGCAGTACTTC.

The rearrangement links TRBV7-2 to TRBJ1-2, with a possible D match to TRBD1 (6 bases). V gave up 4 bases and J gave up 6 bases, with 15 bases separating them. Germline CDR1 reads SGHTA; CDR2 reads FQGNSA. The CDR3 sequence is 14 residues long. For the CDR3, the DNA is TGTGCCAGCAGCTGGGATGGACAGTACCATGGCTACACCTTC. It translates to CASSWDGQYHGYTF.

The genes are TRBV2 and TRBJ2-4, with 8 nucleotides matching TRBD2. Germline CDR1 reads SNHLY; CDR2 reads FYNNEI. This CDR3 has 13 amino acids. The V and J ends lost 3 bases and 7 bases, in that order; junction bases with no gene match: 2. The CDR3 coding sequence is TGTGCCAGCAGTGATTGGACTAGCAACATTCAGTACTTC. Its translation is CASSDWTSNIQYF.

The chain uses TRBV6-5 and TRBJ2-4, with 11 bases identical to TRBD2. The trim removed 7 bases at V and 3 bases at J, leaving 5 bases unmatched. CDR3 size: 15 residues. CDR1 is MNHEY, CDR2 SVGAGI, per germline. In nucleotides, the CDR3 is TGTGCCAGCATTCAACTAGCGGGAGACAAAAACATTCAGTACTTC. This codes for CASIQLAGDKNIQYF.

The chain links TRBV5-1 to TRBJ1-1; no reliable D call. There are 13 residues in the CDR3. Between the trimmed V and J ends, which lost 0 bases and 6 bases, there was a span of 9 bases. The germline CDR1 and CDR2 sequences are SGHRS and YFSETQ. The CDR3 is CASSLVAGSEAFF. In nucleotides, the CDR3 is TGCGCCAGCAGCTTGGTGGCAGGTTCTGAAGCTTTCTTT.

This rearrangement joins TRBV5-1 to TRBJ2-3; weak D call: TRBD1 (5 bases). CDR1 SGHRS and CDR2 YFSETQ come from the germline V gene. This CDR3 comprises 16 residues. The V gene lost 4 bases and the J gene lost 0 bases, with 15 bases spanning the gap. The CDR3 sequence: CASSPFGYRSTDTQYF. The CDR3 DNA follows: TGCGCCAGCAGCCCCTTCGGCTACAGGAGCACAGATACGCAGTATTTT.

The V call is TRBV13, the J call TRBJ2-1; D is perhaps TRBD1 (6 bases). Germline V gene lookup returns CDR1 PRHDT and CDR2 FYEKMQ (reference sequence). V lost 0 bases, J lost 5 bases, and 11 bases lay in between. The CDR3 has 15 residues. The CDR3 here is CASSLGRGDNNEQFF. CDR3 bases: TGTGCCAGCAGCTTAGGCAGGGGCGACAACAATGAGCAGTTCTTC. Supplemented by reference TRBV13 and TRBJ2-1, the full variable domain reads AAGVIQSPRHLIKEKRETATLKCYPIPRHDTVYWYQQGPGQDPQFLISFYEKMQSDKGSIPDRFSAQQFSDYHSELNMSSLELGDSALYFCASSLGRGDNNEQFFGPGTRLTVL.

The V gene is TRBV28, the J gene TRBJ2-7, with TRBD1 matching over 8 bases. Unmatched junction bases numbered 12, after V lost 9 bases and J lost 5 bases. Germline CDR1 reads MDHEN; CDR2 reads SYDVKM. The CDR3 is made up of 14 amino acids. The CDR3 region is CASVDLDRENEQYF. As DNA, the CDR3 is TGTGCCAGTGTCGACTTGGACAGGGAAAACGAGCAGTACTTC.

The table lists this clone with a few counts. The gene calls are TRBV19 and TRBJ2-7; TRBD2 might be the D (5 bases). Germline V gives CDR1 LNHDA, CDR2 SQIVND (reference sequence). There are 15 residues in the CDR3. V was pared by 2 bases and J by 2 bases, with 13 bases between. The CDR3 region is CASSISYGMTYEQYF. The CDR3, as DNA: TGTGCCAGTAGTATAAGTTACGGGATGACCTACGAGCAGTACTTC.

CDR3 residues: CASARDLGEKLFF. As DNA, the CDR3 is TGTGCTAGTGCCCGGGACTTAGGTGAAAAACTGTTTTTT. The chain uses TRBV12-5 and TRBJ1-4; D is perhaps TRBD1 (5 bases). V lost 7 bases, J lost 7 bases, and 13 bases lay in between. There are 13 residues in the CDR3. CDR1 LGHNT and CDR2 FRNRAP come from the germline V gene.

J is TRBJ2-1 and V is TRBV7-9; 7 bases align to TRBD1. This CDR3 is 17 amino acids long. CDR1 SEHNR and CDR2 FQNEAQ come from the germline V gene (reference sequence). The trim removed 4 bases at V and 1 base at J, leaving 10 bases unmatched. DNA for the CDR3: TGTGCCAGCAGCTGGGGCAGGGGGAAGGGTTCCTACAATGAGCAGTTCTTC. It encodes CASSWGRGKGSYNEQFF.

V is TRBV11-3 and J is TRBJ2-7; D is possibly TRBD1 (5 bases). V was clipped by 4 bases and J by 0 bases, with 7 bases between them. The germline gives CDR1 SGHNT, CDR2 YENEEA. This CDR3 is built from 13 residues. The CDR3 nucleotides are TGTGCCAGCAGCTCCACAGGCTCCTACGAGCAGTACTTC. This codes for CASSSTGSYEQYF.

This clone appeared a few times. The V gene is TRBV11-2, the J gene TRBJ2-7; 11 positions agree with TRBD2. This CDR3 has 15 residues. The junction had 9 bases not matched to a gene; V was cut back by 4 bases and J by 7 bases. Germline-derived CDR1 and CDR2 are SGHAT and FQNNGV. The CDR3 bases are TGTGCCAGCAGCTCGACTAGCGGGATTTCTGGAGAGCAGTACTTC. Its protein is CASSSTSGISGEQYF.

The chain has TRBV6-5 and TRBJ1-5; possible D gene TRBD1, 5 bases. This CDR3 has 15 amino acids. The germline V and J ends were trimmed by 3 bases and 0 bases, with 9 bases remaining between them. Per the germline V gene, CDR1 is MNHEY and CDR2 is SVGAGI. The CDR3 here is CASSYDSYSNQPQHF. The CDR3 DNA follows: TGTGCCAGCAGTTATGACAGCTATAGCAATCAGCCCCAGCATTTT.

This clone came up a few times. The chain uses TRBV27 and TRBJ1-5; TRBD1 is a possible D gene (6 bases). This CDR3 is built from 13 residues. CDR1 and CDR2 (germline): MNHEY, SMNVEV (reference sequence). V lost 6 bases and J 2 bases, leaving 8 bases between the germline ends. CDR3 sequence: CASSWGRNQPQHF. The CDR3 region has the DNA TGTGCCAGCAGCTGGGGGCGCAATCAGCCCCAGCATTTT.

The sample holds a few counts of this clone. The rearrangement uses TRBV27 and TRBJ2-7; 8 positions match TRBD1. The CDR3 has 15 amino acids. The V gene end was trimmed by 7 bases and the J gene end by 2 bases; junction bases not matched to a gene: 10. CDR1 and CDR2 from the germline V gene are MNHEY and SMNVEV (reference sequence). This chain's CDR3 is CASTHIGTGTYEQYF. CDR3 DNA sequence: TGTGCCAGCACTCACATAGGGACAGGTACCTACGAGCAGTACTTC.

The chain is built from TRBV28 and TRBJ2-1; 10 nucleotides line up with TRBD1. In germline, CDR1 is MDHEN, CDR2 SYDVKM. This CDR3 is 15 amino acids long. The V gene end was trimmed by 3 bases and the J gene end by 7 bases; junction bases not matched to a gene: 6. CDR3 sequence (DNA): TGTGCCAGCAGTTTTGGGGACAGGGGATTGAATGAGCAGTTCTTC. This encodes CASSFGDRGLNEQFF. Full variable domain (rest looked up from reference TRBV28 and TRBJ2-1): DVKVTQSSRYLVKRTGEKVFLECVQDMDHENMFWYRQDPGLGLRLIYFSYDVKMKEKGDIPEGYSVSREKKERFSLILESASTNQTSMYLCASSFGDRGLNEQFFGPGTRLTVL.

This chain connects TRBV5-1 to TRBJ2-3, with 9 bases lining up with TRBD1. V lost 4 bases and J lost 6; bases outside the gene matches: 9. Germline loops: CDR1 SGHRS, CDR2 YFSETQ. The CDR3 is made up of 15 amino acids. The CDR3 bases are TGCGCCAGCAGCACCGGGACAGGGAAGGGGGATACGCAGTATTTT. Its protein product is CASSTGTGKGDTQYF.

Worth noting for this clone: At one end the junction does not follow the germline gene, possibly because of a read error. The V and J genes are TRBV27 and TRBJ1-1; 11 bases map to TRBD1. CDR3 length equals 15 residues. Per the germline V gene, CDR1 is MNHEY and CDR2 is SMNVEV (reference sequence). The CDR3 sequence: CASRRTGGMKTEAFF. The CDR3 DNA follows: TGTGCCAGCAGACGGACAGGGGGCATGAAAACTGAAGCTTTCTTT.

This clone was seen a handful of times. This chain connects TRBV5-6 to TRBJ2-2; TRBD1 matches 8 bases. The CDR3 runs to 15 residues. CDR1 is SGHDT, CDR2 YYEEEE, per germline. With V trimmed by 3 bases and J by 1 base, 2 bases remained unmatched. The CDR3 coding sequence is TGTGCCAGCAGCTCTGACAGGGGGAACACCGGGGAGCTGTTTTTT. As protein: CASSSDRGNTGELFF.

This chain connects TRBV5-1 to TRBJ1-1; D gene unclear. There are 14 residues in the CDR3. Germline CDR1 is SGHRS and CDR2 is YFSETQ. The germline V and J ends were trimmed by 0 bases and 6 bases, with 12 bases remaining between them. This CDR3 is CASSLGGIVAEAFF. The CDR3 DNA sequence: TGCGCCAGCAGCTTGGGAGGGATCGTGGCTGAAGCTTTCTTT.

The chain recombines TRBV18 with TRBJ1-2; D gene unclear. Germline CDR1 is KGHSH and CDR2 is LQKENI. The CDR3 extends over 14 amino acids. The V and J ends lost 3 bases and 4 bases respectively, with 12 bases between them. CDR3 in amino acids: CASSPVQIFYGYTF. The DNA for the CDR3 is TGTGCCAGCTCACCCGTCCAGATATTCTATGGCTACACCTTC.

CDR3 in amino acids: CASSLVAGGPTDTQYF. CDR3 DNA sequence: TGTGCCAGCAGTTTAGTAGCGGGAGGCCCCACAGATACGCAGTATTTT. This sequence joins TRBV28 and TRBJ2-3; 10 nucleotides agree with TRBD2. Germline V gene data show CDR1 as MDHEN and CDR2 as SYDVKM. This CDR3 is built from 16 residues. V gave up 2 bases and J gave up 2 bases; unmatched junction bases: 4.